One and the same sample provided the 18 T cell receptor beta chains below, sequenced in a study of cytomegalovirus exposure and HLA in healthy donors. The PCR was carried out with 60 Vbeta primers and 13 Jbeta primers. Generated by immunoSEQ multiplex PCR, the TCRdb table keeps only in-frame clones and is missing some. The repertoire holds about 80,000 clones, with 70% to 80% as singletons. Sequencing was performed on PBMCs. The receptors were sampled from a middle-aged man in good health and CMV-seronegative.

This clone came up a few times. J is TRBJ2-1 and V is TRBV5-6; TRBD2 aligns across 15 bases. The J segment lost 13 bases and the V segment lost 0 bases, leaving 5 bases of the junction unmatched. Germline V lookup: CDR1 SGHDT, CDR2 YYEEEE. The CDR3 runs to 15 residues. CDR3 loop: CASSLEGTSGGTQFF. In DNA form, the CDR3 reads TGTGCCAGCAGCTTGGAAGGGACTAGCGGGGGGACACAGTTCTTC. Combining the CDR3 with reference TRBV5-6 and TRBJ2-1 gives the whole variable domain DAGVTQSPTHLIKTRGQQVTLRCSPKSGHDTVSWYQQALGQGPQFIFQYYEEEERQRGNFPDRFSGHQFPNYSSELNVNALLLGDSALYLCASSLEGTSGGTQFFGPGTRLTVL.

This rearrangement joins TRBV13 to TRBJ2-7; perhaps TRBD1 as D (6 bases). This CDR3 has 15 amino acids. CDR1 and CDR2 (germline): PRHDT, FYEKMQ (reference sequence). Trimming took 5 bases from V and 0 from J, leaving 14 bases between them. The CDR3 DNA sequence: TGTGCCAGCAGCCCAGGGCAGGGGAGCTCCTACGAGCAGTACTTC. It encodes CASSPGQGSSYEQYF.

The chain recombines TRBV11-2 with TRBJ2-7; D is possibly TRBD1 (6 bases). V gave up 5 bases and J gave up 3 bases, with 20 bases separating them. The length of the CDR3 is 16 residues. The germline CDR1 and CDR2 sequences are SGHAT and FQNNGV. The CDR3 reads CASSLVRDKGIYEQYF. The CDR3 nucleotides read TGTGCCAGCAGCCTTGTAAGGGACAAGGGAATCTACGAGCAGTACTTC.

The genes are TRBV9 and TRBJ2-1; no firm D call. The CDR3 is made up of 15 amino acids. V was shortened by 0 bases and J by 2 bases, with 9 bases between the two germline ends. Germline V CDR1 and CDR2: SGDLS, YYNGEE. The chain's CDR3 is CASSVGQGTYNEQFF. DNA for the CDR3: TGTGCCAGCAGCGTAGGACAAGGTACCTACAATGAGCAGTTCTTC.

The CDR3 DNA follows: TGTGCCAGCAGTTTTTCTTTCGGGACAGCTGGAGAGCAGTACTTC. As protein: CASSFSFGTAGEQYF. The V call is TRBV27, the J call TRBJ2-7, with TRBD1 matching over 7 bases. The germline V gene encodes CDR1 MNHEY and CDR2 SMNVEV (reference sequence). The CDR3 contains 15 residues. V trimming: 3 bases; J trimming: 7 bases; junction bases outside the gene matches: 12.

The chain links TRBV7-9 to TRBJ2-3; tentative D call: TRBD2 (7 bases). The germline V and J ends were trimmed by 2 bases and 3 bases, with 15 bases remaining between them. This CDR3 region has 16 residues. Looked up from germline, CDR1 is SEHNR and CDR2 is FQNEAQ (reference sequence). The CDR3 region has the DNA TGTGCCAGCAGCTTACTCGGGGGGCTTGGGACAGATACGCAGTATTTT. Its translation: CASSLLGGLGTDTQYF.

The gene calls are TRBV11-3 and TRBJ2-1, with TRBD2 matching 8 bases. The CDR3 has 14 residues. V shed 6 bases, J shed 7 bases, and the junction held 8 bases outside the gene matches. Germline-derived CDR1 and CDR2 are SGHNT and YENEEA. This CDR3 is CASSHTGGGNEQFF. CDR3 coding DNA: TGTGCCAGCAGTCACACCGGGGGGGGAAATGAGCAGTTCTTC.

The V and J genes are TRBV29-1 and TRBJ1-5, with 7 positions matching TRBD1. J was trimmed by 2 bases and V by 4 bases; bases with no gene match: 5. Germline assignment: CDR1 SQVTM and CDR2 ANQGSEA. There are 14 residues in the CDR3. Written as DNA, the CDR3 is TGCAGCGTTGGTGAAACAGGGGGCAATCAGCCCCAGCATTTT. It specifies CSVGETGGNQPQHF. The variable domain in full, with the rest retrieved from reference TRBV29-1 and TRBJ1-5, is SAVISQKPSRDICQRGTSLTIQCQVDSQVTMMFWYRQQPGQSLTLIATANQGSEATYESGFVIDKFPISRPNLTFSTLTVSNMSPEDSSIYLCSVGETGGNQPQHFGDGTRLSIL.

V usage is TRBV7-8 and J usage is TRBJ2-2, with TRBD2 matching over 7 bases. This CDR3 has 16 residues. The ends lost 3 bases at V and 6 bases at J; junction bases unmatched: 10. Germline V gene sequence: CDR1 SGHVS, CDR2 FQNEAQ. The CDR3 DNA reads TGTGCCAGCAGCTTGGAGACTAGCTATCAGTCCGGGGAGCTGTTTTTT. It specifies CASSLETSYQSGELFF.

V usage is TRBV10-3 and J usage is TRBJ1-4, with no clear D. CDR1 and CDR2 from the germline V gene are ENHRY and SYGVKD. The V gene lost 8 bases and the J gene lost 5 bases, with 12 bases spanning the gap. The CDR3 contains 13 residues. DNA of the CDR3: TGTGCCATCGGAGGAGACGTAAATGAAAAACTGTTTTTT. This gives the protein CAIGGDVNEKLFF.

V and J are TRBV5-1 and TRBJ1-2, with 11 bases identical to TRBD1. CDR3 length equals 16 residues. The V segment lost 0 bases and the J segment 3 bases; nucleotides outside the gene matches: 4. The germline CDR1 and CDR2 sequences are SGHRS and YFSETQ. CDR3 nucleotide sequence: TGCGCCAGCAGCTTGGAGGGACAGGGGGTTTACTATGGCTACACCTTC. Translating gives CASSLEGQGVYYGYTF.

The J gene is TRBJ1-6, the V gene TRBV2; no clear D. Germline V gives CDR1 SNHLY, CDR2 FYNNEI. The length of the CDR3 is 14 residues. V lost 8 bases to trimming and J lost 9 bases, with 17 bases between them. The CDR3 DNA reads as TGTGCCAGCCGTACCTCTACCTTTACTTCACCCCTCCACTTT. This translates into CASRTSTFTSPLHF.

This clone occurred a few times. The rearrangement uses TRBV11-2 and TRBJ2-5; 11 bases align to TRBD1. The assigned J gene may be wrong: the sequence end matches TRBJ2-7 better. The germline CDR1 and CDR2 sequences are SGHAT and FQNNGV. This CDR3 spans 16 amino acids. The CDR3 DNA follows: TGTGCCAGCAGCTTACCCGGGACAGGGGGCTCCTACGAGCAGTACTTC. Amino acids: CASSLPGTGGSYEQYF.

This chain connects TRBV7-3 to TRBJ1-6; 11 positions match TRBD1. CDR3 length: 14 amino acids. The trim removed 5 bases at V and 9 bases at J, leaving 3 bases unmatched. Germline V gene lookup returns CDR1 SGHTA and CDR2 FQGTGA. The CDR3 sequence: CASSRTGGSSPLHF. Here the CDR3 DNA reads TGTGCCAGCAGCCGGACAGGGGGCAGTTCACCCCTCCACTTT.

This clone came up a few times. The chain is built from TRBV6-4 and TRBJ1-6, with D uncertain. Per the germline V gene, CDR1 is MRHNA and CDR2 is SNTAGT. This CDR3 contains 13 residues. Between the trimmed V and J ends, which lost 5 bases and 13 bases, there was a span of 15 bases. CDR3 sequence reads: CASSPGEEKPLHF. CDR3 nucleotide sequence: TGTGCCAGCAGTCCTGGGGAGGAGAAGCCCCTCCACTTT.

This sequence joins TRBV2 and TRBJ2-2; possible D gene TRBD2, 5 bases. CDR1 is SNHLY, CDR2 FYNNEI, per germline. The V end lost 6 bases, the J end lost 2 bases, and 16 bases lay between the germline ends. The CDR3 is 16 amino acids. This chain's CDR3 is CASRTGSLYNTGELFF. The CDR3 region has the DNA TGTGCCAGCAGGACGGGGTCGCTCTACAACACCGGGGAGCTGTTTTTT.

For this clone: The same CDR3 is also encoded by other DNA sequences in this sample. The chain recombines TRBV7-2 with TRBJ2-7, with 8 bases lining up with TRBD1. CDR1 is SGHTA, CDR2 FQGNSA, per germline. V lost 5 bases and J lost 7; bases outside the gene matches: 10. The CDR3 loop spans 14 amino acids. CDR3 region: CASSLTRGRSEQYF. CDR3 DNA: TGTGCCAGCAGCCTAACCAGGGGGCGTTCAGAGCAGTACTTC.

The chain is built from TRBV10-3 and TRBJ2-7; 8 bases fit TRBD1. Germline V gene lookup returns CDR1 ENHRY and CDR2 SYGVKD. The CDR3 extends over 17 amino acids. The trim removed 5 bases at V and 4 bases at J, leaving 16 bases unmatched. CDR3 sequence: CAISPQGAGGFNYEQYF. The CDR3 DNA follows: TGTGCCATCAGTCCCCAGGGGGCCGGGGGTTTTAATTACGAGCAGTACTTC.